The 21 T cell receptor beta chains in this list originate from one sample, sequenced in a study of blood T cells in healthy people across ages. A sample-barcoded 5' primer and a J-beta primer mix were used in a second PCR of roughly 6 to 12 cycles. TCRdb re-called the 5' RACE reads through MiXCR, storing one row per CDR3 protein. The sample shows approximately 1,100,000 distinct CDR3 sequences, under 45% of them seen only once. Specimen: blood. Receptors were obtained from a woman aged 60 to 75 in good health.

This chain uses TRBV7-8 with TRBJ2-5; TRBD1 matches 10 bases. The tail of the sequence fits TRBJ2-7 better, so the J call may be wrong. This CDR3 is built from 18 residues. Germline V gene sequence: CDR1 SGHVS, CDR2 FQNEAQ. The CDR3 sequence is CASSLWATGTGATYEQYF. Here the CDR3 DNA reads TGTGCCAGCAGCTTATGGGCTACCGGGACAGGGGCGACCTACGAGCAGTACTTC.

The J gene is TRBJ1-5, the V gene TRBV28; a possible D gene is TRBD1 (5 bases). Per germline, CDR1 MDHEN and CDR2 SYDVKM. The CDR3 loop spans 16 amino acids. Trimming removed 2 bases at V and 3 bases at J, with 14 bases between. The CDR3 reads CASSLMGPGFNQPQHF. In nucleotides, the CDR3 is TGTGCCAGCAGTTTAATGGGGCCAGGGTTCAATCAGCCCCAGCATTTT. The whole variable domain, filled in from reference TRBV28 and TRBJ1-5, reads DVKVTQSSRYLVKRTGEKVFLECVQDMDHENMFWYRQDPGLGLRLIYFSYDVKMKEKGDIPEGYSVSREKKERFSLILESASTNQTSMYLCASSLMGPGFNQPQHFGDGTRLSIL.

This chain connects TRBV29-1 to TRBJ2-5; TRBD1 aligns across 9 bases. The CDR3 is 15 amino acids. In germline, CDR1 is SQVTM, CDR2 ANQGSEA. Trimming removed 5 bases from V and 1 base from J; junction bases left unmatched: 8. This CDR3 reads CSVTFGTGPQETQYF. CDR3 sequence (DNA): TGCAGCGTTACTTTTGGGACAGGGCCCCAAGAGACCCAGTACTTC.

The table lists this clonotype with a few counts. The V call is TRBV20-1, the J call TRBJ2-5; maybe TRBD1 (5 bases). The CDR3 sequence is 16 residues long. The V gene's germline CDR1 is DFQATT and CDR2 SNEGSKA (reference sequence). Between the trimmed V and J ends, which lost 0 bases and 4 bases, there was a span of 18 bases. Here the CDR3 DNA reads TGCAGTGCTAGAGATTACCGGTCCAAGGGGATAGAGACCCAGTACTTC. Its protein is CSARDYRSKGIETQYF.

This sequence joins TRBV14 and TRBJ2-1, with 10 bases lining up with TRBD1. CDR1 and CDR2 (germline): SGHDN, FVKESK. The ends lost 7 bases at V and 8 bases at J; junction bases unmatched: 11. The CDR3 consists of 15 residues. The CDR3 DNA reads as TGTGCCAGCAAAACCACCGGGACAGGGGTCGATGAGCAGTTCTTC. Translating it yields CASKTTGTGVDEQFF.

The sample holds one count of this clonotype. The V call is TRBV6-6, the J call TRBJ2-7, with D uncertain. Germline loops: CDR1 MNHNY, CDR2 SVGAGI (reference sequence). CDR3 length equals 14 residues. The germline V and J ends were trimmed by 4 bases and 0 bases, with 10 bases remaining between them. The CDR3 loop is CASSSAALSYEQYF. Written as DNA, the CDR3 is TGTGCCAGCAGTTCGGCAGCCCTCTCCTACGAGCAGTACTTC.

The chain employs TRBV28 and TRBJ2-7; 7 nucleotides align to TRBD1. The CDR3 runs 15 residues. The junction had 14 bases not matched to a gene; V was cut back by 5 bases and J by 7 bases. The V gene's germline CDR1 is MDHEN and CDR2 SYDVKM. The DNA of the CDR3 is TGTGCCAGCAGTGGGCATGGACAGGAGATGTGGGAGCAGTACTTC. This translates into CASSGHGQEMWEQYF. Variable domain in full (rest from reference TRBV28 and TRBJ2-7): DVKVTQSSRYLVKRTGEKVFLECVQDMDHENMFWYRQDPGLGLRLIYFSYDVKMKEKGDIPEGYSVSREKKERFSLILESASTNQTSMYLCASSGHGQEMWEQYFGPGTRLTVT.

The CDR3 DNA sequence: TGCGCCAGCAGTTACGGACTAGCGGTAGAAGAGACCCAGTACTTC. This translates into CASSYGLAVEETQYF. J is TRBJ2-5 and V is TRBV5-1; 10 bases are shared with TRBD2. Germline V CDR1 and CDR2: SGHRS, YFSETQ. The V and J ends lost 5 bases and 3 bases, in that order; junction bases with no gene match: 7. This CDR3 is 15 amino acids long.

This clonotype was counted only a few times. The chain uses TRBV5-1 and TRBJ1-6, with D maybe TRBD1 (6 bases). The CDR3 is made up of 14 amino acids. Trimming took off 0 bases at V and 5 bases at J, with 6 bases between the two ends. Germline CDR1 reads SGHRS; CDR2 reads YFSETQ. CDR3 region: CASSLGTDNSPLHF. CDR3 DNA: TGCGCCAGCAGCTTGGGGACAGATAATTCACCCCTCCACTTT.

The chain employs TRBV25-1 and TRBJ2-2; D is unclear. V dropped 3 bases and J dropped 6 bases, with 8 bases sitting between them. Germline CDR1 is MGHDK and CDR2 is SYGVNS. This CDR3 region has 13 residues. The CDR3 protein is CASSDELPGELFF. CDR3 sequence (DNA): TGTGCCAGCAGTGATGAGTTACCCGGGGAGCTGTTTTTT.

The chain couples TRBV7-2 to TRBJ2-4; D is perhaps TRBD1 or TRBD2 (5 bases each). Germline CDR1 reads SGHTA; CDR2 reads FQGNSA. CDR3 length: 15 amino acids. V dropped 5 bases and J dropped 13 bases, with 24 bases sitting between them. CDR3 in DNA: TGTGCCAGCAGCAACCGGGACGGGGTTGTGTTGGAGCAGTACTTC. Protein: CASSNRDGVVLEQYF.

Ten or more counts support this clonotype. V and J are TRBV29-1 and TRBJ2-1; TRBD2 matches 7 bases. The germline V gene has CDR1 SQVTM and CDR2 ANQGSEA. Trimming took 1 base from V and 6 from J; bases not matched to a gene: 0. This CDR3 region has 12 residues. The CDR3 DNA follows: TGCAGCGTTGAAGGCGGGGGCAATGAGCAGTTCTTC. This sequence encodes CSVEGGGNEQFF.

The chain has TRBV7-8 and TRBJ1-2; D perhaps matches TRBD1 (5 bases). Germline V gene sequence: CDR1 SGHVS, CDR2 FQNEAQ. Trimming shortened V by 0 bases and J by 7 bases, and 15 bases separated the two germline ends. The CDR3 sequence is 15 residues long. DNA of the CDR3: TGTGCCAGCAGCTTAGCGGGACCCCGGGTTACTGGCTACACCTTC. This codes for CASSLAGPRVTGYTF. Variable domain in full (rest from reference TRBV7-8 and TRBJ1-2): GAGVSQSPRYKVAKRGQDVALRCDPISGHVSLFWYQQALGQGPEFLTYFQNEAQLDKSGLPSDRFFAERPEGSVSTLKIQRTQQEDSAVYLCASSLAGPRVTGYTFGSGTRLTVV.

The chain combines TRBV7-9 with TRBJ2-5; D remains unclear. Deletions cut 5 bases from V and 0 bases from J, with 10 bases between. The CDR3 runs to 14 residues. The germline V gene has CDR1 SEHNR and CDR2 FQNEAQ (reference sequence). CDR3 amino acids: CASSPARYQETQYF. The CDR3, as DNA: TGTGCCAGCAGCCCGGCCAGGTACCAAGAGACCCAGTACTTC.

This clonotype was counted a few times. Here the CDR3 reads CASTLGGSRDEQYF. The CDR3 nucleotides are TGTGCCAGCACCTTGGGCGGGAGTCGGGACGAGCAGTACTTC. V is TRBV3-1 and J is TRBJ2-7, with 7 bases fitting TRBD2. The ends lost 7 bases at V and 5 bases at J; junction bases unmatched: 11. The CDR3 is 14 residues long. In germline, CDR1 is LGHDT, CDR2 YNNKEL (reference sequence).

This sequence joins TRBV6-1 and TRBJ2-5, with 10 bases lining up with TRBD1. The J call may be incorrect, as the DNA end agrees better with TRBJ2-7. Germline V lookup: CDR1 MNHNS, CDR2 SASEGT. This CDR3 contains 15 residues. The CDR3 is CASSQGGQGIYEQYF. As DNA, the CDR3 is TGTGCCAGCAGCCAAGGGGGACAGGGGATATACGAGCAGTACTTC.

The CDR3 coding sequence is TGTGCCAGCACCGAGACAGGGGCCCGCGCAGATACGCAGTATTTT. It yields the protein CASTETGARADTQYF. The chain joins TRBV12-3 or TRBV12-4 to TRBJ2-3, with 8 bases lining up with TRBD1. The length of the CDR3 is 15 residues. V was pared by 7 bases and J by 4 bases, with 10 bases of the junction left unmatched.

V usage is TRBV2 and J usage is TRBJ1-2; TRBD1 agrees at 7 bases. This CDR3 region has 13 residues. V lost 3 bases to trimming and J lost 6 bases; unmatched junction nucleotides: 4. Germline V gene lookup returns CDR1 SNHLY and CDR2 FYNNEI. The CDR3 DNA reads as TGTGCCAGCAGTGAGATAGGGGGCGATGGCTACACCTTC. Translation: CASSEIGGDGYTF.

A single count supports this clonotype. The V gene is TRBV5-1, the J gene TRBJ2-1; 7 nucleotides align to TRBD1. The germline gives CDR1 SGHRS, CDR2 YFSETQ. The CDR3 totals 14 residues. J was trimmed by 7 bases and V by 5 bases; bases with no gene match: 9. Written as DNA, the CDR3 is TGCGCCAGCAGAGCGTACCCGGACAGGAATGAGCAGTTCTTC. Translated, it gives CASRAYPDRNEQFF.

This clonotype appeared once. The rearrangement uses TRBV5-4 and TRBJ1-6; possibly TRBD1 for D (6 bases). Germline assignment: CDR1 SGHNT and CDR2 YYREEE (reference sequence). V lost 3 bases and J 7 bases, leaving 14 bases between the germline ends. This CDR3 contains 15 residues. The DNA for the CDR3 is TGTGCCAGCAGCTCCACCCAGGGACACAATTCACCCCTCCACTTT. This translates into CASSSTQGHNSPLHF.

This clonotype was seen only a few times. The chain links TRBV7-2 to TRBJ2-1; D might be TRBD1 (5 bases). The DNA end lines up better with TRBJ2-7; the J call may be wrong. CDR1 and CDR2 from the germline V gene are SGHTA and FQGNSA. CDR3 length: 13 residues. CDR3 region: CASSFRGYNEQYF. CDR3 DNA sequence: TGTGCCAGCAGCTTTAGGGGTTACAATGAGCAGTACTTC.